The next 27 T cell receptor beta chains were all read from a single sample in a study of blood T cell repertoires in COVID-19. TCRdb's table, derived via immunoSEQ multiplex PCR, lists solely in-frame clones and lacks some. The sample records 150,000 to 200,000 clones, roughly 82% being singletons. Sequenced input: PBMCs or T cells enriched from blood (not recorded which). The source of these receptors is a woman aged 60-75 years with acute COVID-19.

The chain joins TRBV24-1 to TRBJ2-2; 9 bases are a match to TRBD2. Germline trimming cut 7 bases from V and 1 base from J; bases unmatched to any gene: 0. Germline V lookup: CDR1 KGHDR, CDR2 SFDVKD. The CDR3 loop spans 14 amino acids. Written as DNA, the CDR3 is TGTGCCACCAGGACTAGCGGGAACACCGGGGAGCTGTTTTTT. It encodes CATRTSGNTGELFF.

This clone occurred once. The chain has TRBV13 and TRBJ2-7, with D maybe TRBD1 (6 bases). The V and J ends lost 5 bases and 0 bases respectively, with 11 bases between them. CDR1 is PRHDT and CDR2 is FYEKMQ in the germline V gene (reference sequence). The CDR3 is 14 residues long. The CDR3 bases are TGTGCCAGCAGCCCTGGACAGAGCTCCTACGAGCAGTACGTC. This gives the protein CASSPGQSSYEQYV.

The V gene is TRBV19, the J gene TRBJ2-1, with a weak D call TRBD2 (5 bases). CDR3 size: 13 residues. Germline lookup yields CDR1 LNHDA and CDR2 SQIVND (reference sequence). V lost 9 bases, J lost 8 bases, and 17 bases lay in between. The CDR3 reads CASRDLNSYEQFF. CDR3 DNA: TGTGCCAGCCGGGATCTCAATAGTTATGAGCAGTTCTTC.

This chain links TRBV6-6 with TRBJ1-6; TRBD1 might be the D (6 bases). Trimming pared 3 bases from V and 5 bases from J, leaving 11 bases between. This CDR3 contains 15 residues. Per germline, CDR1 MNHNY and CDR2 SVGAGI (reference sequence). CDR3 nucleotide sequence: TGTGCCAGCAGTTATCGTACAGGGAATAATTCACCCCTCCACTTT. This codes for CASSYRTGNNSPLHF.

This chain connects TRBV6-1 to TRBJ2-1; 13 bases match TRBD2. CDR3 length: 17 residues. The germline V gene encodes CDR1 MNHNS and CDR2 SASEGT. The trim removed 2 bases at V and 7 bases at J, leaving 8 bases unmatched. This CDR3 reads CASSETGLAGDKNEQFF. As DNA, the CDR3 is TGTGCCAGCAGTGAAACCGGACTAGCGGGAGATAAGAATGAGCAGTTCTTC.

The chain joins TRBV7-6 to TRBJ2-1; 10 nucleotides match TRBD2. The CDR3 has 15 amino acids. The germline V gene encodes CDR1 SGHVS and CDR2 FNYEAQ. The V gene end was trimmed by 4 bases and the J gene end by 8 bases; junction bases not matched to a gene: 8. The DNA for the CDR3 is TGTGCCAGCAGCTCCCAAAGCGGGGGGGCCTATGAGCAGTTCTTC. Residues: CASSSQSGGAYEQFF.

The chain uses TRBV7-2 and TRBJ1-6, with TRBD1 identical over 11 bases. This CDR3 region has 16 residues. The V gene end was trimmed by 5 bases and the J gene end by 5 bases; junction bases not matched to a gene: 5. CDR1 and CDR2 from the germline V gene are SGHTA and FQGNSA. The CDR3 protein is CASSTRTGGNNSPLHF. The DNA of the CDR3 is TGTGCCAGCAGCACCAGGACAGGGGGCAATAATTCACCCCTCCACTTT. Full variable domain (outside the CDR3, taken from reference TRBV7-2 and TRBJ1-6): GAGVSQSPSNKVTEKGKDVELRCDPISGHTALYWYRQSLGQGLEFLIYFQGNSAPDKSGLPSDRFSAERTGGSVSTLTIQRTQQEDSAVYLCASSTRTGGNNSPLHFGNGTRLTVT.

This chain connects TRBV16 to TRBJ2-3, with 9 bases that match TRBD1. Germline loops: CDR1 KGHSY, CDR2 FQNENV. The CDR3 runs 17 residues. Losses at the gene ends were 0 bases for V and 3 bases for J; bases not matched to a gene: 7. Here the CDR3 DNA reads TGTGCCAGCAGCCAATCCCCTTCCGGGACAGGGACAGATACGCAGTATTTT. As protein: CASSQSPSGTGTDTQYF.

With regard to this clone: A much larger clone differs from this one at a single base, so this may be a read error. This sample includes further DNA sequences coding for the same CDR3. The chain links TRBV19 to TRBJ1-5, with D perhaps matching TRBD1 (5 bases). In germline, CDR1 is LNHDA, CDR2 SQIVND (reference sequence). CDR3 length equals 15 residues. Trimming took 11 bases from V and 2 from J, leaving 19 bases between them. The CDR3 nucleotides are TGTGCCGGGGGTGGGGGGTTGATGGGCAATCAGCCCCAGCATTTT. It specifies CAGGGGLMGNQPQHF.

CDR3: CASSPIGLGQGGNTIYF. CDR3 in DNA: TGTGCCAGCTCACCAATCGGGCTGGGACAGGGTGGAAACACCATATATTTT. The chain carries TRBV18 and TRBJ1-3; 9 bases line up with TRBD1. The CDR3 has 17 amino acids. Germline CDR1 reads KGHSH; CDR2 reads LQKENI. After removal of 2 bases from V and 3 bases from J, the junction contained 8 bases not matched to a gene.

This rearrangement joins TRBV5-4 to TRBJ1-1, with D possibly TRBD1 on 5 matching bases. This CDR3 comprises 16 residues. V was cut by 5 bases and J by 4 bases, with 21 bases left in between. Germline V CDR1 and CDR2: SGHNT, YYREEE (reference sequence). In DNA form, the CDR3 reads TGTGCCAGCAGGCCTGACCCAGGGTTTGCGCCCACTGAAGCTTTCTTT. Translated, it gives CASRPDPGFAPTEAFF.

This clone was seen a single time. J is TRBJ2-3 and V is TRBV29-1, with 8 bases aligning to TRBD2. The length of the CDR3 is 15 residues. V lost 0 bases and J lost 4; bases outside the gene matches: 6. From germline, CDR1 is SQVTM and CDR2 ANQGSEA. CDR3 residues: CSVEDYGGGPDTQYF. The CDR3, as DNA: TGCAGCGTTGAAGATTACGGGGGGGGCCCAGATACGCAGTATTTT.

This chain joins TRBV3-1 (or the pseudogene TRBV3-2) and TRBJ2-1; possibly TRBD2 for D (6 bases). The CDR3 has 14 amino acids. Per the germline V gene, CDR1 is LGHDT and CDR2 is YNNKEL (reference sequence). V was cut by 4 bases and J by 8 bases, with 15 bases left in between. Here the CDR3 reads CASSPARLEDEQFF. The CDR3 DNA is TGTGCCAGCAGCCCCGCAAGACTAGAGGATGAGCAGTTCTTC.

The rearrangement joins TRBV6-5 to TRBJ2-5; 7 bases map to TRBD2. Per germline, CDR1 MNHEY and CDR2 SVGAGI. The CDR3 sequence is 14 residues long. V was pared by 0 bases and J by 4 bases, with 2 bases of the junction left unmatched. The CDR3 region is CASSYSGGSETQYF. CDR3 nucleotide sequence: TGTGCCAGCAGTTACTCGGGGGGGTCAGAGACCCAGTACTTC.

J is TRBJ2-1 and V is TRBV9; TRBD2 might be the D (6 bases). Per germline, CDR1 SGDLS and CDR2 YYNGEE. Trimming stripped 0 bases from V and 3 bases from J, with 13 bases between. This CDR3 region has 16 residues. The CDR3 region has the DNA TGTGCCAGCAGCGTAGTGGCCAGGACTAACTACAATGAGCAGTTCTTC. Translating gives CASSVVARTNYNEQFF.

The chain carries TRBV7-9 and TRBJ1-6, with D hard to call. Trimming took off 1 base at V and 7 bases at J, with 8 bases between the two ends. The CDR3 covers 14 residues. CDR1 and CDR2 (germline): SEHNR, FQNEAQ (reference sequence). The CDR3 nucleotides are TGTGCCAGCAGCTTAGGAGGAAGAAATTCACCCCTCCACTTT. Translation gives CASSLGGRNSPLHF. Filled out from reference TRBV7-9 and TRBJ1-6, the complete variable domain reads DTGVSQNPRHKITKRGQNVTFRCDPISEHNRLYWYRQTLGQGPEFLTYFQNEAQLEKSRLLSDRFSAERPKGSFSTLEIQRTEQGDSAMYLCASSLGGRNSPLHFGNGTRLTVT.

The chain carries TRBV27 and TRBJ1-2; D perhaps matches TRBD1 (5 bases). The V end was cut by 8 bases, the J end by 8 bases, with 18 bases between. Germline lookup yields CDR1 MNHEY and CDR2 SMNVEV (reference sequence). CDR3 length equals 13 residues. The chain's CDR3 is CASWTGGARGYTF. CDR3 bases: TGTGCCAGCTGGACGGGAGGGGCTCGGGGCTACACCTTC.

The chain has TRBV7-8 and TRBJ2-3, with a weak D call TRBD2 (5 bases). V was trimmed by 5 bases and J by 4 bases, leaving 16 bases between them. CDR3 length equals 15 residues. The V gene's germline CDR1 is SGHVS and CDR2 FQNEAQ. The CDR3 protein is CASSPEASLADTQYF. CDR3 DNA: TGTGCCAGCAGCCCCGAGGCTAGCCTGGCAGATACGCAGTATTTT. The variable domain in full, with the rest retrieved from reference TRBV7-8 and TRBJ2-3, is GAGVSQSPRYKVAKRGQDVALRCDPISGHVSLFWYQQALGQGPEFLTYFQNEAQLDKSGLPSDRFFAERPEGSVSTLKIQRTQQEDSAVYLCASSPEASLADTQYFGPGTRLTVL.

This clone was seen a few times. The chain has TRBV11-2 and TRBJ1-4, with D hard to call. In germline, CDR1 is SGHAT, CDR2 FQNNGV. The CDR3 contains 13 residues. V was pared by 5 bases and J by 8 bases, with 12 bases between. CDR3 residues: CASSPLREEKLFF. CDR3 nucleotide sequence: TGTGCCAGCAGCCCACTGAGGGAGGAAAAACTGTTTTTT.

The CDR3 region has the DNA TGTGCCAGCTCTCCAAGACAGGGAGAGACCCAGTACTTC. Translating gives CASSPRQGETQYF. The V and J genes are TRBV18 and TRBJ2-5; 7 positions match TRBD1. This CDR3 comprises 13 residues. CDR1 and CDR2 from the germline V gene are KGHSH and LQKENI. V lost 6 bases and J lost 4; bases outside the gene matches: 5.

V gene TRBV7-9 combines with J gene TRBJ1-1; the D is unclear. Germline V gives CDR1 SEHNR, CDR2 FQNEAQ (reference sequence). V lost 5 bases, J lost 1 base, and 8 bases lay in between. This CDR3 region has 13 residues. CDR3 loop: CASSRAGNTEAFF. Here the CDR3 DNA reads TGTGCCAGCAGCCGCGCGGGGAACACTGAAGCTTTCTTT.

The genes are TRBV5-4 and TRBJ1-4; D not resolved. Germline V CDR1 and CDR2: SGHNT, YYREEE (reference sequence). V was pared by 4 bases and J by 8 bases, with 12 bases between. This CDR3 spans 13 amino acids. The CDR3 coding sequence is TGTGCCAGCAGCCCCGAACGGAGGGAAAAACTGTTTTTT. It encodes CASSPERREKLFF.

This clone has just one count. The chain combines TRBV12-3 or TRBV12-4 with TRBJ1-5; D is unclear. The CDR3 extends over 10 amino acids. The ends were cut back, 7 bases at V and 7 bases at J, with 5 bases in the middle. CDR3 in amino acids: CASNIQPQHF. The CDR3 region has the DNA TGTGCCAGCAATATCCAGCCCCAGCATTTT.

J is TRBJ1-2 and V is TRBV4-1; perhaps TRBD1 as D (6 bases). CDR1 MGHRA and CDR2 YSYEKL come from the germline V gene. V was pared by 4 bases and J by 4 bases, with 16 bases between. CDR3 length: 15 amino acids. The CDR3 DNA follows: TGCGCCAGCAGCCCCCAGGGTGAGGGGGTCTATGGCTACACCTTC. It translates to CASSPQGEGVYGYTF.

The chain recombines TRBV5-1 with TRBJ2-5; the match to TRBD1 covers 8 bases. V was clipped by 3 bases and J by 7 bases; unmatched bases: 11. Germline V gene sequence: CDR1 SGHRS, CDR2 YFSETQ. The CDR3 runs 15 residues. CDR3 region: CASSSTSGGTGTQYF. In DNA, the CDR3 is TGCGCCAGCAGCTCTACTTCCGGAGGGACAGGGACCCAGTACTTC.

For the CDR3, the DNA is TGTGCCAGCAGCTTGCGACAGGGCTCCTACAATGAGCAGTTCTTC. As protein: CASSLRQGSYNEQFF. The rearrangement joins TRBV11-3 to TRBJ2-1, with 7 bases matching TRBD1. The CDR3 is made up of 15 amino acids. The V gene's germline CDR1 is SGHNT and CDR2 YENEEA. J was trimmed by 0 bases and V by 3 bases; bases with no gene match: 2.

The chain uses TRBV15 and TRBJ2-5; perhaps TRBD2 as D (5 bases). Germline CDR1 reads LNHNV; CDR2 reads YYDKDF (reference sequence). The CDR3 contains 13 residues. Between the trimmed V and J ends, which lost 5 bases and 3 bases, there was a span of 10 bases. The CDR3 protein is CATSQWGEETQYF. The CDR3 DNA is TGTGCCACCAGCCAATGGGGAGAAGAGACCCAGTACTTC.